These T cell receptor beta chains were read from a single sample in a study of human T cells and chemical hapten exposure. TCRdb re-called the RACE reads through MiXCR, storing one row per CDR3 protein. The sample consists of 180,000 or so distinct CDR3 sequences, under 35% of them appearing once. Sequenced here: whole blood, sampled in connection with sensitization to the hapten diphenylcyclopropenone (DPC). Receptors originate from a woman aged 25 to 39 with alopecia areata. Some clones in this sample may be carry-over from other donors' samples. The CDR3 runs from the conserved cysteine through the conserved F or W. Fields, in order: CDR3 DNA, CDR3 protein, clone size, V gene, D gene, J gene. D genes are given only for firm matches. A row's size may be missing; if present it is once, few, many or a size class.

TGTGCCACCAGCAGAGGGCTAGCGGGGAACACCGGGGAGCTGTTTTTT CATSRGLAGNTGELFF . TRBV15 TRBD2 TRBJ2-2
TGTGCCAGCAGCGGAAAACGAGCGGGAGGCCCGAACACCGGGGAGCTGTTTTTT CASSGKRAGGPNTGELFF few TRBV5-5 TRBD2 TRBJ2-2
TGCAGTGCCCGAGACCCAGGGTCATCCTCCCAGCCCCAGCATTTT CSARDPGSSSQPQHF . TRBV20-1 . TRBJ1-5
TGTGCCAGCCACTCAGGGGGCGCGGGTATCGACGAGCAGTACTTC CASHSGGAGIDEQYF . TRBV28 TRBD1 TRBJ2-7
TGCAGCGTTAGGGGAACAGTAGGAACCGGGGAGCTGTTTTTT CSVRGTVGTGELFF . TRBV29-1 . TRBJ2-2
TGTGCCAGCAGCTTAATCTTCGGGGGCGAGCAGTACTTC CASSLIFGGEQYF few TRBV7-3 . TRBJ2-7
TGCAGCGTTGAAGTGGTTGGCGGGTGGGGCGCAGAGCTATCTCAGCAGTACTTC CSVEVVGGWGAELSQQYF . TRBV29-1 . TRBJ2-7
TGTGCCACTTGGACACCCAACAATGAGCAGTTCTTC CATWTPNNEQFF . TRBV19 . TRBJ2-1
TGTGCCAGCGGATCTAGCGGGGGACTCAATGAGCAGTTCTTC CASGSSGGLNEQFF few TRBV7-9 TRBD2 TRBJ2-1
TGTGCCAGCAGCTCTCCGGGGGTGAACACTGAAGCTTTCTTT CASSSPGVNTEAFF . TRBV7-9 . TRBJ1-1
TGTGCCAGCAGCCAAGAGGCAGGAGGGCTCAATCAGCCCCAGCATTTT CASSQEAGGLNQPQHF once TRBV4-2 . TRBJ1-5
TGTGCCAGCAGGGAGACTCCGGGATCCGGGGAGCAGTACTTC CASRETPGSGEQYF . TRBV7-2 . TRBJ2-7
TGTGCCAGCAGGGGGACAGGAGGGGTTTGGGAGACCCAGTACTTC CASRGTGGVWETQYF . TRBV27 TRBD1 TRBJ2-5
TGTGCCATATCTTCCGGGAACCCACCGGTGGAGGGCTACACCTTC CAISSGNPPVEGYTF few TRBV6-1 . TRBJ1-2
TGCGCCAGCAGCTTGGCCTTGGGGACCGGTGAAAAACTGTTTTTT CASSLALGTGEKLFF few TRBV5-1 . TRBJ1-4
TGTGCCTGGAGGGACGGGATTATTGAAGCTTTCTTT CAWRDGIIEAFF . TRBV30 . TRBJ1-1
TGTGCCAGCAGCTTGGGTCGAGCGGGTCCGAATGAGCAGTTCTTC CASSLGRAGPNEQFF . TRBV7-9 . TRBJ2-1
TGTGCCAGCAGTCCAGGGGGGTTGAATGAAAAACTGTTTTTT CASSPGGLNEKLFF few TRBV28 TRBD1 TRBJ1-4
TGTGCCAGCAGCCGTGGCGGGGGCCGGGGAAATGAGCAGTTCTTC CASSRGGGRGNEQFF . TRBV3-1 . TRBJ2-1
TGTGCCAGCAGCTTGTTCGACGGATACGAGCAGTACTTC CASSLFDGYEQYF . TRBV11-3 . TRBJ2-7
TGTGTCGCCCAACGGGGGGAAGGGCCCCAGCATTTT CVAQRGEGPQHF . TRBV7-9 . TRBJ1-5
TGTGCCAGCAGGACAGGGAGGTATGGCTACACCTTC CASRTGRYGYTF once TRBV12-3/TRBV12-4 TRBD1 TRBJ1-2
TGTGCCAGCTCATCCCTAGCGGTTTCCTACAATGAGCAGTTCTTC CASSSLAVSYNEQFF few TRBV18 TRBD2 TRBJ2-1
TGTGCCAGCAGCTTAGCGGGGTCTAGCGGGATCATCAATGAGCAGTTCTTC CASSLAGSSGIINEQFF . TRBV11-1 TRBD2 TRBJ2-1
TGTGCCACAGCACAAACAGGGGGCGGGACAGATACGCAGTATTTT CATAQTGGGTDTQYF . TRBV24-1 TRBD1 TRBJ2-3
TGTGCCAGCAGCTTAGCTTCGGGGCAGACCCAGTACTTC CASSLASGQTQYF . TRBV7-2 . TRBJ2-5
TGTGCCAGCAGCTTAGAGTTGGGTACGCAGTATTTT CASSLELGTQYF . TRBV7-2 . TRBJ2-3
TGTGCCAGCAGCTTAGGAGGGCGCCCCGGGGTGACCCAGTACTTC CASSLGGRPGVTQYF few TRBV7-2 . TRBJ2-5
TGTGCCAGCAGCGTAGTTGGGGGGGCCAACAATGAGCAGTTCTTC CASSVVGGANNEQFF few TRBV9 . TRBJ2-1
TGTGCCAGCAACCCGGACAGGGTCAATGAGCAGTTCTTC CASNPDRVNEQFF few TRBV28 TRBD1 TRBJ2-1
TGTGCCAGCAGCCCATTGGGGGCCAGCAATCAGCCCCAGCATTTT CASSPLGASNQPQHF . TRBV7-2 . TRBJ1-5
TGTGCCAGCAGTTCCCCTAGCGGTTCCTACAATGAGCAGTTCTTC CASSSPSGSYNEQFF few TRBV6-2/TRBV6-3 TRBD2 TRBJ2-1
TGTGCCAGCAGTGACCGCACTGAAGCTTTCTTT CASSDRTEAFF . TRBV25-1 . TRBJ1-1
TGTGCCAGCAGCCAAGAGGGGAGACCCAAGCTCTACGAGCAGTACTTC CASSQEGRPKLYEQYF . TRBV4-2 . TRBJ2-7
TGTGCCAGCAGCTTAGTTCAGACACCTACGAAGAGGACCCAGTACTTC CASSLVQTPTKRTQYF . TRBV7-9 . TRBJ2-5
TGTGCCAGCATGGGACTAGCGAGTGGGGCCGGGGAGCTGTTTTTT CASMGLASGAGELFF . TRBV2 TRBD2 TRBJ2-2
TGCGCCAGCAGCCAAGTGGGGGGGGTCGGGGAGCTGTTTTTT CASSQVGGVGELFF . TRBV4-1 TRBD2 TRBJ2-2
TGTGCCAGCACCGCCGACAGTGCAAGGACTGAAGCTTTCTTT CASTADSARTEAFF few TRBV2 . TRBJ1-1
TGTGCCAGCAAAACGGCGGGGAATGGCTACACCTTC CASKTAGNGYTF . TRBV28 . TRBJ1-2
TGTGCCAGCAGCCCATCCTACGGGTACGAGCAGTACTTC CASSPSYGYEQYF few TRBV4-2 . TRBJ2-7
TGTGCCAGCAGCCGTGGTGGGACTGCCAATGAGCAGTTCTTC CASSRGGTANEQFF many TRBV5-4 . TRBJ2-1
TGTGCCAGCAGTTTTCACAATCCATACAGGGCTGCTGAGCAGTTCTTC CASSFHNPYRAAEQFF . TRBV28 . TRBJ2-1
TGTGCCAGCAGCCAGATAGCGGGGAGACACACAGATACGCAGTATTTT CASSQIAGRHTDTQYF . TRBV4-2 TRBD2 TRBJ2-3
TGTGCCAGCAGAATAATGGGACTTCGCATTCGCTACACCTTC CASRIMGLRIRYTF few TRBV2 . TRBJ1-2
TGCGCCAGCAGCAGTTGGGGACAGCAAAACTATGGCTACACCTTC CASSSWGQQNYGYTF once TRBV5-1 TRBD1 TRBJ1-2
TGCAGCGTTGATGCGGGTGTTAGCCCAGATACGCAGTATTTT CSVDAGVSPDTQYF . TRBV29-1 . TRBJ2-3
TGTGCCAGCAGCACACCCCGGCGAGGTTCTGGTAACTATGGCTACACCTTC CASSTPRRGSGNYGYTF few TRBV11-2 . TRBJ1-2
TGCGGCGTCTTACTGTGGGAAAAACTGTTTTTT CGVLLWEKLFF . TRBV29-1 . TRBJ1-4
TGCAGCGCCCCCCCTGAAGCTTTCTTT CSAPPEAFF . TRBV29-1 . TRBJ1-1
TGTGCCAGCAGCTCAATCCCGGGTCTCAATCAGCCCCAGCATTTT CASSSIPGLNQPQHF . TRBV5-5 . TRBJ1-5
TGTGCCAGCAAACAGGGGCAGCCGTACGAGCAGTACTTC CASKQGQPYEQYF . TRBV28 TRBD1 TRBJ2-7
TGTGCCAGCAGTTTTGGGGACAGACCCTACGAGCAGTACTTC CASSFGDRPYEQYF few TRBV28 TRBD1 TRBJ2-7
TGTGCCAGCAGTTACCCCGGCCAGCCCCAGCATTTT CASSYPGQPQHF once TRBV6-2/TRBV6-3 . TRBJ1-5
TGTGCCAGCAGTCCCCCCGCGGACATCCGCTTGAAAGCCTATGGCTACACCTTC CASSPPADIRLKAYGYTF few TRBV28 . TRBJ1-2
TGTGCCAGCAGCGTAAAAGGGGTCGGTCAGCCCCAGCATTTT CASSVKGVGQPQHF few TRBV9 . TRBJ1-5
TGCAGTGCTAGACTACCCATCAGTAATTCACCCCTCCACTTT CSARLPISNSPLHF . TRBV20-1 . TRBJ1-6
TGTGCCAGCTCACCATCGAATACCCATCGAGGGAGCACTGAAGCTTTCTTT CASSPSNTHRGSTEAFF few TRBV18 . TRBJ1-1
TGTGCCAGCAGCTCTGGACTAGCGGGAGAGAATGAGCAGTTCTTC CASSSGLAGENEQFF . TRBV11-2 TRBD2 TRBJ2-1
TGTGCCAGCAGCTCTACCATGATGGATGAGCAGTTCTTC CASSSTMMDEQFF few TRBV7-2 . TRBJ2-1
TGTGCCAGCAGCGTAGCTACAAGGGCGCTAATGGGGGAGCTGTTTTTT CASSVATRALMGELFF . TRBV9 . TRBJ2-2